The 16 T cell receptor beta chains reported below all come from one sample, sequenced in a study of T cell responses to AZD1222 COVID-19 vaccine. Profiling relied on immunoSEQ multiplex PCR, and the TCRdb table lists in-frame clones only, not all of them. The sample carries 100,000 to 130,000 clones, around 92% recorded once. Sequences were derived from peripheral blood, sampled 28 days after the second AZD1222 dose. The receptor set was obtained from an adult who received the AZD1222 COVID-19 vaccine.

The chain employs TRBV6-1 and TRBJ2-7, with D perhaps TRBD2 (5 bases). The CDR3 has 15 residues. Germline V gene sequence: CDR1 MNHNS, CDR2 SASEGT. V lost 1 base and J lost 3, with 13 bases in between. This CDR3 is CASSEGGQVVYEQYF. As DNA, the CDR3 is TGTGCCAGCAGTGAAGGAGGGCAGGTAGTCTACGAGCAGTACTTC.

The genes are TRBV29-1 and TRBJ1-1; D is uncertain. Trimming cost V 2 bases and J 5 bases, with 15 bases left between them. CDR1 and CDR2 (germline): SQVTM, ANQGSEA. The CDR3 has 14 residues. CDR3: CSVERMLAETEAFF. The CDR3 DNA sequence: TGCAGCGTTGAACGTATGTTGGCGGAAACTGAAGCTTTCTTT.

The chain couples TRBV6-5 to TRBJ2-7; 7 bases fit TRBD1. This CDR3 contains 16 residues. After removal of 0 bases from V and 5 bases from J, the junction contained 10 bases not matched to a gene. Germline CDR1 reads MNHEY; CDR2 reads SVGAGI. The CDR3 DNA reads as TGTGCCAGCAGTTACTCGAGGGGGCTAGTTTCGGACGAGCAGTACTTC. Its translation: CASSYSRGLVSDEQYF.

The chain employs TRBV28 and TRBJ1-1; D gene unclear. Germline V CDR1 and CDR2: MDHEN, SYDVKM. This CDR3 is built from 12 residues. Between the trimmed V and J ends, which lost 10 bases and 1 base, there was a span of 10 bases. The CDR3 sequence is CATTSANTEAFF. CDR3 coding DNA: TGTGCCACCACTTCGGCGAACACTGAAGCTTTCTTT. Filled out from reference TRBV28 and TRBJ1-1, the complete variable domain reads DVKVTQSSRYLVKRTGEKVFLECVQDMDHENMFWYRQDPGLGLRLIYFSYDVKMKEKGDIPEGYSVSREKKERFSLILESASTNQTSMYLCATTSANTEAFFGQGTRLTVV.

This clone was counted once. The CDR3 region has the DNA TGTGCCAGCAGCGCCGGGACAGGGGGTTGGGGCTACACCTTC. Translation gives CASSAGTGGWGYTF. This rearrangement joins TRBV9 to TRBJ1-2; 11 bases agree with TRBD1. Unmatched junction bases numbered 6, after V lost 3 bases and J lost 8 bases. Germline V lookup: CDR1 SGDLS, CDR2 YYNGEE. The CDR3 runs to 14 residues.

The chain combines TRBV15 with TRBJ1-2; 8 positions match TRBD1. The germline CDR1 and CDR2 sequences are LNHNV and YYDKDF (reference sequence). J gave up 6 bases and V 3 bases, and 9 bases lay outside the gene matches. This CDR3 comprises 15 residues. CDR3 sequence reads: CATSSISQGAHGYTF. CDR3 DNA: TGTGCCACCAGCAGTATATCGCAGGGGGCCCATGGCTACACCTTC.

The rearrangement uses TRBV30 and TRBJ1-2; TRBD1 is a possible D gene (5 bases). This CDR3 is built from 14 residues. The V gene lost 1 base and the J gene lost 4 bases, with 13 bases spanning the gap. Germline CDR1 is GTSNPN and CDR2 is SVGIG (reference sequence). CDR3 loop: CAWSALGTIYGYTF. The CDR3 DNA is TGTGCCTGGAGTGCCCTCGGGACTATCTATGGCTACACCTTC.

V gene TRBV30 combines with J gene TRBJ1-1; unclear D gene. V shed 2 bases and J shed 0 bases, with 19 bases lying between them. The CDR3 spans 17 residues. The germline V gene encodes CDR1 GTSNPN and CDR2 SVGIG (reference sequence). This CDR3 reads CAWSSWVLPRLNTEAFF. The CDR3, as DNA: TGTGCCTGGAGTTCTTGGGTCCTCCCTCGCCTGAACACTGAAGCTTTCTTT.

This clone was counted many times. The chain recombines TRBV6-6 with TRBJ1-2; 8 positions agree with TRBD1. The CDR3 is made up of 17 amino acids. Germline CDR1 MNHNY, CDR2 SVGAGI (reference sequence). J gave up 4 bases and V 5 bases, and 15 bases lay outside the gene matches. CDR3 in amino acids: CASSPRTGNEGGYGYTF. CDR3 bases: TGTGCCAGCAGTCCTCGGACAGGGAACGAGGGGGGCTATGGCTACACCTTC.

This chain uses TRBV28 with TRBJ1-2, with D unclear. The CDR3 runs to 13 residues. Germline V lookup: CDR1 MDHEN, CDR2 SYDVKM. Trimming shortened V by 2 bases and J by 3 bases, and 7 bases separated the two germline ends. CDR3 region: CASSLDEHYGYTF. CDR3 DNA sequence: TGTGCCAGCAGTTTAGACGAGCACTATGGCTACACCTTC.

The chain is built from TRBV4-1 and TRBJ1-4; D gene unclear. Trimming shortened V by 4 bases and J by 2 bases, and 14 bases separated the two germline ends. This CDR3 comprises 16 residues. Germline CDR1 MGHRA, CDR2 YSYEKL. The CDR3 bases are TGCGCCAGCAGCCCAATAGCCTTGGTGACTAATGAAAAACTGTTTTTT. Translating gives CASSPIALVTNEKLFF.

This rearrangement joins TRBV27 to TRBJ2-3, with 8 nucleotides matching TRBD2. The CDR3 spans 14 residues. V lost 7 bases and J lost 2; bases outside the gene matches: 5. Germline V gives CDR1 MNHEY, CDR2 SMNVEV (reference sequence). The DNA for the CDR3 is TGTGCCAGCAAACTAGCGGCCCCCACAGATACGCAGTATTTT. Its protein is CASKLAAPTDTQYF.

The chain combines TRBV9 with TRBJ1-2; unclear D gene. Trimming pared 0 bases from V and 7 bases from J, leaving 10 bases between. The CDR3 runs 13 residues. Germline V CDR1 and CDR2: SGDLS, YYNGEE. The CDR3 spells CASSVDGGGGYTF. The CDR3 bases are TGTGCCAGCAGCGTAGACGGAGGAGGTGGCTACACCTTC.

The chain carries TRBV4-1 and TRBJ2-5; a possible D gene is TRBD2 (5 bases). The CDR3 totals 15 residues. CDR1 is MGHRA, CDR2 YSYEKL, per germline. V was trimmed by 0 bases and J by 5 bases, leaving 13 bases between them. The CDR3 loop reads CASSQDAAALETQYF. DNA for the CDR3: TGCGCCAGCAGCCAAGATGCAGCGGCTTTGGAGACCCAGTACTTC.

The chain carries TRBV10-3 and TRBJ2-3, with no clear D. V lost 4 bases to trimming and J lost 4 bases, with 15 bases between them. The CDR3 has 15 residues. Germline CDR1 reads ENHRY; CDR2 reads SYGVKD. CDR3 protein: CAISGTPLSPDTQYF. In nucleotides, the CDR3 is TGTGCCATCAGTGGGACCCCCCTATCCCCAGATACGCAGTATTTT.

The chain has TRBV7-9 and TRBJ1-5; D is undetermined. Germline values: CDR1 SEHNR, CDR2 FQNEAQ (reference sequence). Trimming left V 2 bases short and J 5 bases short, with 4 bases between. The CDR3 runs 12 residues. The CDR3 protein is CASSLLDQPQHF. The CDR3 DNA reads as TGTGCCAGCAGCTTATTAGATCAGCCCCAGCATTTT. Full variable domain (remainder filled in from reference TRBV7-9 and TRBJ1-5): DTGVSQNPRHKITKRGQNVTFRCDPISEHNRLYWYRQTLGQGPEFLTYFQNEAQLEKSRLLSDRFSAERPKGSFSTLEIQRTEQGDSAMYLCASSLLDQPQHFGDGTRLSIL.